A selection of T cell receptor beta chains follows, all from one sample in a study of blood T cell repertoires in COVID-19. Method: immunoSEQ multiplex PCR; TCRdb's copy keeps in-frame clones and lacks some. The profile covers some 250,000 clones, with about 90% appearing a single time and 1.2% taken by the ten largest. The specimen sequenced was PBMCs or T cells enriched from blood (not recorded which). The receptor set was obtained from a human donor in a cohort exposed to, infected with or recovered from COVID-19 (not recorded which). The donor label of this sample is uncertain. CDR3s include the opening cysteine and the closing phenylalanine or tryptophan. The order of the fields is V gene, clone size, D gene, J gene, CDR3 DNA, CDR3 protein. The D gene is left open where the match is weak. Clone size appears in some rows only: once, few, many, or a class for an expanded clone.

v_gene: TRBV24-1
abundance: NA
d_gene: NA
j_gene: TRBJ1-5
CDR3nt: TGTGCCACCAGTGATTTGTACTACAGGGAAGATCTGCAGCCCCAGCATTTT
CDR3aa: CATSDLYYREDLQPQHF

v_gene: TRBV5-8
abundance: once
d_gene: NA
j_gene: TRBJ1-6
CDR3nt: TGTGCCAGCAGCTTTGGTCTAAGGAGCTCCTATAATTCACCCCTCCACTTT
CDR3aa: CASSFGLRSSYNSPLHF

v_gene: TRBV11-2
abundance: NA
d_gene: NA
j_gene: TRBJ1-5
CDR3nt: TGTGCCAGCAGCTTAGGACAAAACCAGCCCCAGCATTTT
CDR3aa: CASSLGQNQPQHF

v_gene: TRBV6-1
abundance: NA
d_gene: NA
j_gene: TRBJ1-2
CDR3nt: TGTGCCAGCAGGGAAGGGTCTGGGGGGGAGGGCTACACCTTC
CDR3aa: CASREGSGGEGYTF

v_gene: TRBV5-4
abundance: NA
d_gene: NA
j_gene: TRBJ1-2
CDR3nt: TGTGCCGGGGGTAACGGGGGCTATGGCTACACCTTC
CDR3aa: CAGGNGGYGYTF

v_gene: TRBV2
abundance: NA
d_gene: NA
j_gene: TRBJ2-7
CDR3nt: TGTGCCAGCAGTGGACAGTTCGAGCAGTACTTC
CDR3aa: CASSGQFEQYF

v_gene: TRBV30
abundance: NA
d_gene: TRBD1
j_gene: TRBJ1-6
CDR3nt: TGTGCCTGGATGACAGGGAGGTCCTATAATTCACCCCTCCACTTT
CDR3aa: CAWMTGRSYNSPLHF

v_gene: TRBV6-6
abundance: NA
d_gene: NA
j_gene: TRBJ2-5
CDR3nt: TGTGCCAGCAGCCAATTTTACCAAGAGACCCAGTACTTC
CDR3aa: CASSQFYQETQYF

v_gene: TRBV3-1/TRBV3-2
abundance: NA
d_gene: TRBD1
j_gene: TRBJ2-2
CDR3nt: TGTGCCAGCAGCCCATCAAGGACAGGGCTGGACACCGGGGAGCTGTTTTTT
CDR3aa: CASSPSRTGLDTGELFF

v_gene: TRBV7-2
abundance: NA
d_gene: TRBD1
j_gene: TRBJ1-3
CDR3nt: TGTGCCAGCAGCCGGACAGGGGACAACACCATATATTTT
CDR3aa: CASSRTGDNTIYF

v_gene: TRBV29-1
abundance: NA
d_gene: NA
j_gene: TRBJ1-2
CDR3nt: TGCAGCGTTGAAAGTTGGGAGGGCTACACCTTC
CDR3aa: CSVESWEGYTF

v_gene: TRBV20-1
abundance: NA
d_gene: NA
j_gene: TRBJ2-2
CDR3nt: TGCAGTGCTAGTCCAGGGGGGCCCATAACCGGGGAGCTGTTTTTT
CDR3aa: CSASPGGPITGELFF

v_gene: TRBV6-5
abundance: NA
d_gene: TRBD2
j_gene: TRBJ2-7
CDR3nt: TGTGCCAGCAGCCAGACTAGCGGGGCTCTCGGCGAGCAGTACTTC
CDR3aa: CASSQTSGALGEQYF

v_gene: TRBV15
abundance: few
d_gene: NA
j_gene: TRBJ2-6
CDR3nt: TGTGCCACCAGCAGCGGGGGAAATGGGGCCAACGTCCTGACTTTC
CDR3aa: CATSSGGNGANVLTF

v_gene: TRBV4-3
abundance: once
d_gene: TRBD1
j_gene: TRBJ1-1
CDR3nt: TGCGCCAGCAGCCAAGGGGACAGGGACACTGAAGCTTTCTTT
CDR3aa: CASSQGDRDTEAFF

v_gene: TRBV19
abundance: NA
d_gene: NA
j_gene: TRBJ1-5
CDR3nt: TGTGCCAGTAGTTGGACAGATGATCAGCCCCAGCATTTT
CDR3aa: CASSWTDDQPQHF

v_gene: TRBV10-3
abundance: NA
d_gene: TRBD2
j_gene: TRBJ2-3
CDR3nt: TGTGCCATCAGCGGACTAGCGGGGGGCATTGGAGATACGCAGTATTTT
CDR3aa: CAISGLAGGIGDTQYF

v_gene: TRBV7-2
abundance: NA
d_gene: NA
j_gene: TRBJ2-6
CDR3nt: TGTGCCAGCAGCTTAGTAGGCAGGGTGAAATCTGGGGCCAACGTCCTGACTTTC
CDR3aa: CASSLVGRVKSGANVLTF

v_gene: TRBV19
abundance: NA
d_gene: TRBD2
j_gene: TRBJ2-2
CDR3nt: TGTGCCAGTAGTCCCCGGGGTAGCGGGGGCAGCAACACCGGGGAGCTGTTTTTT
CDR3aa: CASSPRGSGGSNTGELFF

v_gene: TRBV29-1
abundance: NA
d_gene: NA
j_gene: TRBJ2-2
CDR3nt: TGCAGCGTTCTAGATGCCGGGGAGCTGTTTTTT
CDR3aa: CSVLDAGELFF

v_gene: TRBV5-1
abundance: few
d_gene: NA
j_gene: TRBJ1-5
CDR3nt: TGCGCCAGCAGCCCGCGGGGAGGGAATCAGCCCCAGCATTTT
CDR3aa: CASSPRGGNQPQHF

v_gene: TRBV7-8
abundance: NA
d_gene: NA
j_gene: TRBJ1-5
CDR3nt: TGTGCCAGCAGCTTGGGGCCGTTTAGCAATCAGCCCCAGCATTTT
CDR3aa: CASSLGPFSNQPQHF

v_gene: TRBV6-5
abundance: NA
d_gene: NA
j_gene: TRBJ1-5
CDR3nt: TGTGCCAGCAGTTACACCAGGGGTGACGATCAGCCCCAGCATTTT
CDR3aa: CASSYTRGDDQPQHF

v_gene: TRBV4-2
abundance: NA
d_gene: NA
j_gene: TRBJ1-5
CDR3nt: TGTGCCAGCAGCCAAGAATGGCAGGATAGCAATCAGCCCCAGCATTTT
CDR3aa: CASSQEWQDSNQPQHF

v_gene: TRBV19
abundance: NA
d_gene: TRBD1
j_gene: TRBJ1-5
CDR3nt: TGTGCCAGTAGTATGGGACAGCCGAATCAGCCCCAGCATTTT
CDR3aa: CASSMGQPNQPQHF

v_gene: TRBV19
abundance: NA
d_gene: NA
j_gene: TRBJ1-1
CDR3nt: TGTGCCAGTAGTCCCTGGGGGGGACGGGCTGAAGCTTTCTTT
CDR3aa: CASSPWGGRAEAFF

v_gene: TRBV19
abundance: NA
d_gene: TRBD1
j_gene: TRBJ1-5
CDR3nt: TGTGCCAGTCGGCAGGGGGCCAGCAATCAGCCCCAGCATTTT
CDR3aa: CASRQGASNQPQHF

v_gene: TRBV7-9
abundance: NA
d_gene: NA
j_gene: TRBJ1-6
CDR3nt: TGTGCCAGCAGCTTAATTCCGACAGTCGATTCACCCCTCCACTTT
CDR3aa: CASSLIPTVDSPLHF

v_gene: TRBV13
abundance: NA
d_gene: NA
j_gene: TRBJ1-1
CDR3nt: TGTGCCAGCAGCCCCCGAGAAACTGAAGCTTTCTTT
CDR3aa: CASSPRETEAFF

v_gene: TRBV5-6
abundance: NA
d_gene: TRBD2
j_gene: TRBJ2-3
CDR3nt: TGTGCCAGCAGCTCGACCCGGGAGGGGGGCGGGCCAGATACGCAGTATTTT
CDR3aa: CASSSTREGGGPDTQYF

v_gene: TRBV25-1
abundance: NA
d_gene: NA
j_gene: TRBJ1-2
CDR3nt: TGTGCCAGCAGTGACGGGGTGCGAGGCTACACCTTC
CDR3aa: CASSDGVRGYTF

v_gene: TRBV9
abundance: few
d_gene: NA
j_gene: TRBJ2-1
CDR3nt: TGTGCCAGCAGCGTAGCCCGGGGTAATGAGCAGTTCTTC
CDR3aa: CASSVARGNEQFF

v_gene: TRBV20-1
abundance: NA
d_gene: NA
j_gene: TRBJ1-2
CDR3nt: TGCAGTGCCAGTACCCTAATCTATGGCTACACCTTC
CDR3aa: CSASTLIYGYTF

v_gene: TRBV5-1
abundance: once
d_gene: NA
j_gene: TRBJ2-2
CDR3nt: TGCGCCAGCAGCTTGGGACTATTAAACACCGGGGAGCTGTTTTTT
CDR3aa: CASSLGLLNTGELFF

v_gene: TRBV9
abundance: NA
d_gene: NA
j_gene: TRBJ1-1
CDR3nt: TGTGCCAGCGCCAGGGTTGAGGCCACTGAAGCTTTCTTT
CDR3aa: CASARVEATEAFF

v_gene: TRBV10-3
abundance: NA
d_gene: TRBD2
j_gene: TRBJ2-3
CDR3nt: TGTGCCATCAGTTCCTTAGCGGGGGCTATCACAGATACGCAGTATTTT
CDR3aa: CAISSLAGAITDTQYF

v_gene: TRBV19
abundance: NA
d_gene: TRBD2
j_gene: TRBJ2-3
CDR3nt: TGTGCCAGCAAAAGAGCGGGGAGCACAGATACGCAGTATTTT
CDR3aa: CASKRAGSTDTQYF

v_gene: TRBV9
abundance: NA
d_gene: NA
j_gene: TRBJ1-1
CDR3nt: TGTGCCAGCAGCGCGGGGGAACAGGAAGCTTTCTTT
CDR3aa: CASSAGEQEAFF

v_gene: TRBV12-5
abundance: once
d_gene: NA
j_gene: TRBJ2-5
CDR3nt: TGTGCTAGTGGTTTGGGGAGACTAGTTACCCAAGAGACCCAGTACTTC
CDR3aa: CASGLGRLVTQETQYF

v_gene: TRBV7-8
abundance: NA
d_gene: NA
j_gene: TRBJ1-4
CDR3nt: TGTGCCAGCAGCGCATACAGGGTAGGGGAAAAACTGTTTTTT
CDR3aa: CASSAYRVGEKLFF

v_gene: TRBV4-1
abundance: NA
d_gene: TRBD2
j_gene: TRBJ2-3
CDR3nt: TGCGCCAGCAGCCAAGTAGCGGGGACGTCAGATACGCAGTATTTT
CDR3aa: CASSQVAGTSDTQYF

v_gene: TRBV12-3/TRBV12-4
abundance: once
d_gene: NA
j_gene: TRBJ2-2
CDR3nt: TGTGCCAGCAGCGCGAACACCGGGGAGCTGTTTTTT
CDR3aa: CASSANTGELFF

v_gene: TRBV2
abundance: once
d_gene: NA
j_gene: TRBJ1-2
CDR3nt: TGTGCCAGCAGCCCCATGAGCGGAGACTATGGCTACACCTTC
CDR3aa: CASSPMSGDYGYTF

v_gene: TRBV4-1
abundance: NA
d_gene: NA
j_gene: TRBJ2-7
CDR3nt: TGCGCCAGCAGCCGGTACACATCCTACGAGCAGTACTTC
CDR3aa: CASSRYTSYEQYF

v_gene: TRBV19
abundance: NA
d_gene: TRBD1
j_gene: TRBJ2-3
CDR3nt: TGTGCCAGTAGTCCTATTCAGGGGGCGACAGATACGCAGTATTTT
CDR3aa: CASSPIQGATDTQYF

v_gene: TRBV7-2
abundance: NA
d_gene: TRBD1
j_gene: TRBJ1-1
CDR3nt: TGTGCCAGCAGCCCGATCAACAGGGGCACGGCACTCTTT
CDR3aa: CASSPINRGTALF

v_gene: TRBV11-2
abundance: few
d_gene: NA
j_gene: TRBJ1-1
CDR3nt: TGTGCCAGCAGTTACACAGAGAACACTGAAGCTTTCTTT
CDR3aa: CASSYTENTEAFF

v_gene: TRBV7-9
abundance: NA
d_gene: NA
j_gene: TRBJ1-1
CDR3nt: TGTGCCAGCAGTATAGCGAACACTGAAGCTTTCTTT
CDR3aa: CASSIANTEAFF

v_gene: TRBV4-3
abundance: NA
d_gene: NA
j_gene: TRBJ1-1
CDR3nt: TGCGCCAGCAGCCAAGCCTTCGCGGGGAACACTGAAGCTTTCTTT
CDR3aa: CASSQAFAGNTEAFF

v_gene: TRBV10-2
abundance: once
d_gene: TRBD2
j_gene: TRBJ2-2
CDR3nt: TGCGCCAGCAGTCGTCTAGCGGGGGGGCGAACCGGGGAGCTGTTTTTT
CDR3aa: CASSRLAGGRTGELFF

v_gene: TRBV10-3
abundance: NA
d_gene: NA
j_gene: TRBJ1-5
CDR3nt: TGTGCCATCAGTGAGTCGGGGGCAGGGCAGCCCCAGCATTTT
CDR3aa: CAISESGAGQPQHF

v_gene: TRBV30
abundance: once
d_gene: TRBD1
j_gene: TRBJ1-4
CDR3nt: TGTGCCTGGAGTAGGGACAGACAAGAAAAACTGTTTTTT
CDR3aa: CAWSRDRQEKLFF

v_gene: TRBV9
abundance: NA
d_gene: TRBD1
j_gene: TRBJ1-4
CDR3nt: TGTGCCAGCAGCCAGGGGCCGGGACAGGGCGGGGAAAAACTGTTTTTT
CDR3aa: CASSQGPGQGGEKLFF

v_gene: TRBV19
abundance: NA
d_gene: NA
j_gene: TRBJ2-1
CDR3nt: TGTGCCAGTAGAAGGCAGGGCAATGAGCAGTTCTTC
CDR3aa: CASRRQGNEQFF

v_gene: TRBV27
abundance: NA
d_gene: TRBD1
j_gene: TRBJ1-5
CDR3nt: TGTGCCAGCAGTTCGGACAGGGGGCGACAGCCCCAGCATTTT
CDR3aa: CASSSDRGRQPQHF

v_gene: TRBV3-1/TRBV3-2
abundance: NA
d_gene: NA
j_gene: TRBJ1-2
CDR3nt: TGTGCCAGCAGCCTACCTACCGCGGGGATCAAAGGCTACACCTTC
CDR3aa: CASSLPTAGIKGYTF